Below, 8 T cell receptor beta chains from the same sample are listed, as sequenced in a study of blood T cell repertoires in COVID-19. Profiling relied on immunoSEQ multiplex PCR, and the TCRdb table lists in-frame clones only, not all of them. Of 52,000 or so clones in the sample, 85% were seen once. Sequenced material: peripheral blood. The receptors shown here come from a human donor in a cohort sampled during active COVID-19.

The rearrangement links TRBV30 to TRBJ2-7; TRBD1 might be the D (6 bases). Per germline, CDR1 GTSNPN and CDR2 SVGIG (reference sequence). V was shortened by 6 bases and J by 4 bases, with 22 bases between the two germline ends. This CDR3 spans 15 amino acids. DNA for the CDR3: TGTGCCTGCCATTCGGCCAGGGGAGTTTTTTACGAGCAGTACTTC. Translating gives CACHSARGVFYEQYF.

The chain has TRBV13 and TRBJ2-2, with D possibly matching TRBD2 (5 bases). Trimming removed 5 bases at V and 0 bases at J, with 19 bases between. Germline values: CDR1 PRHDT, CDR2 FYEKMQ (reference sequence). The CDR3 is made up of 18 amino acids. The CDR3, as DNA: TGTGCCAGCAGCCCCAGCCTCCCAACTAGGGCGAACACCGGGGAGCTGTTTTTT. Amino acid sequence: CASSPSLPTRANTGELFF.

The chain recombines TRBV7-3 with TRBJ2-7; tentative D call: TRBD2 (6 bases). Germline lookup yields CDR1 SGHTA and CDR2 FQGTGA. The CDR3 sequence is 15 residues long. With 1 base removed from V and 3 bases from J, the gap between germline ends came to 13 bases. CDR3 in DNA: TGTGCCAGCAGCTTAAGGGCGGGGTGGGGCTACGAGCAGTACTTC. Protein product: CASSLRAGWGYEQYF.

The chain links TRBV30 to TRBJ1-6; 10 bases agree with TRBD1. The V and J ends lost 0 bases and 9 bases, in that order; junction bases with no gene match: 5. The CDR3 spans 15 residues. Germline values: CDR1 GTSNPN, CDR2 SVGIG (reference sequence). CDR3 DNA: TGTGCCTGGAGTGTAAGGGACAGGGGACGTTCACCCCTCCACTTT. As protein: CAWSVRDRGRSPLHF.

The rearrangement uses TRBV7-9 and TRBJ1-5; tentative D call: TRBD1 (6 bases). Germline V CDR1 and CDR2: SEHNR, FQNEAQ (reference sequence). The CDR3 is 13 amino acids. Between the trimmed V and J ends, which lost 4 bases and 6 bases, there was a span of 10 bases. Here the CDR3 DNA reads TGTGCCAGCAGCTCCCAGGACAGTCAGCCCCAGCATTTT. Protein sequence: CASSSQDSQPQHF.

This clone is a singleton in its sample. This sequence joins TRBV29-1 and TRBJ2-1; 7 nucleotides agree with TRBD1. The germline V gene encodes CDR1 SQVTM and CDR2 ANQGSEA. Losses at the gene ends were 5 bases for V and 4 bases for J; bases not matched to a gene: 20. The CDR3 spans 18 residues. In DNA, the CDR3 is TGCAGCGTTTTTTTTATTCCTACTAAACAGGGGACGTACAATGAGCAGTTCTTC. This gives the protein CSVFFIPTKQGTYNEQFF.

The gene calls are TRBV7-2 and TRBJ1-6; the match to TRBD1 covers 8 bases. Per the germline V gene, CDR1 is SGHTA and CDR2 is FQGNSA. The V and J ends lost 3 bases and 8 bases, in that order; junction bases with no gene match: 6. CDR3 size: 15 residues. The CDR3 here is CASSLSTGGDSPLHF. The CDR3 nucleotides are TGTGCCAGCAGCTTGAGTACAGGGGGTGATTCACCCCTCCACTTT.

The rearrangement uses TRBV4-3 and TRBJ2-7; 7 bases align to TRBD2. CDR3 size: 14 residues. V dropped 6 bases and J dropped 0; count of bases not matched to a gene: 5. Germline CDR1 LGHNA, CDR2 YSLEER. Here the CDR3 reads CASSLGEGSYEQYF. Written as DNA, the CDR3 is TGCGCCAGCAGTCTGGGGGAGGGCTCCTACGAGCAGTACTTC.